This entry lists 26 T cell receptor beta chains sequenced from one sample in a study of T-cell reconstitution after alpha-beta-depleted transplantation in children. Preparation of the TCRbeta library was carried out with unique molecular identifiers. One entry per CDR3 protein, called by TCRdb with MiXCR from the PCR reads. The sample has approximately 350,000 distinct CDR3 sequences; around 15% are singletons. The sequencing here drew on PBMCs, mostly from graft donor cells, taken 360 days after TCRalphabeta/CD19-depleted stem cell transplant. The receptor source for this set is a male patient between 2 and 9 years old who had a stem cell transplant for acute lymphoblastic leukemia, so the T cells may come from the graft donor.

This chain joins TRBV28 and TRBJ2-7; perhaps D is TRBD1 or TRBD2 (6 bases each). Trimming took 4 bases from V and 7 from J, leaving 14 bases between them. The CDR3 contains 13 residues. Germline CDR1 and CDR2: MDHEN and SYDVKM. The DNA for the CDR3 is TGTGCCAGCAGTTCCTCCTCGGGGGCTGAGCAGTACTTC. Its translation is CASSSSSGAEQYF. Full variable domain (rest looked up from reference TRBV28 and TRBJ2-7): DVKVTQSSRYLVKRTGEKVFLECVQDMDHENMFWYRQDPGLGLRLIYFSYDVKMKEKGDIPEGYSVSREKKERFSLILESASTNQTSMYLCASSSSSGAEQYFGPGTRLTVT.

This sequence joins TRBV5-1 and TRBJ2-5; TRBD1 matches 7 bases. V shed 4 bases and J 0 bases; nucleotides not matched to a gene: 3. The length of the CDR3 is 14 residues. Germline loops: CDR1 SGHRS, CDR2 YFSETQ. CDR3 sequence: CASSEGAYQETQYF. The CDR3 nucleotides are TGCGCCAGCAGCGAGGGGGCCTACCAAGAGACCCAGTACTTC.

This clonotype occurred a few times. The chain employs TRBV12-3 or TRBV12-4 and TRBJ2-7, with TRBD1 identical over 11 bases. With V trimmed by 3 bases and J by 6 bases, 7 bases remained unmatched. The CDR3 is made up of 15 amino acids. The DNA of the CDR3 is TGTGCCAGCAGTTTCTCATCCGGGACAGGGGGCGAGCAGTACTTC. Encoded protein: CASSFSSGTGGEQYF.

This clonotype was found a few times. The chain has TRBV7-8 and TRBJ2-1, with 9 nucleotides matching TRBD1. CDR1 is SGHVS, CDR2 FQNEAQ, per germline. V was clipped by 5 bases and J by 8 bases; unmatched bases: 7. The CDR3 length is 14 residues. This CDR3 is CASSPLDRGDEQFF. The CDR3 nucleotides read TGTGCCAGCAGCCCGCTGGACAGGGGTGATGAGCAGTTCTTC.

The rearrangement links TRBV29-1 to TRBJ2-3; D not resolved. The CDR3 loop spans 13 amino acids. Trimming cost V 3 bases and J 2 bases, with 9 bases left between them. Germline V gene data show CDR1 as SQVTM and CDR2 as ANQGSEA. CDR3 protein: CSVDAWVTDTQYF. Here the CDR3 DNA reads TGCAGCGTTGACGCTTGGGTCACAGATACGCAGTATTTT.

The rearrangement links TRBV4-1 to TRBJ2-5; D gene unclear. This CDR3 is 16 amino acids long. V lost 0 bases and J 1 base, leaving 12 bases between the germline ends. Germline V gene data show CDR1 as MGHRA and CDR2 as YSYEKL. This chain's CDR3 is CASSQESPLSQETQYF. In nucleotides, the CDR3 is TGCGCCAGCAGCCAAGAAAGCCCTCTCTCCCAAGAGACCCAGTACTTC.

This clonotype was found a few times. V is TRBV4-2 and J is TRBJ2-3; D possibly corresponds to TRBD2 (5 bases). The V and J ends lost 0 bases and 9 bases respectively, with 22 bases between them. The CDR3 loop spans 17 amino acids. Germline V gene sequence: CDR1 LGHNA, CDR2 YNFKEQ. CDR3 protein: CASSQDVRTRSGGTQYF. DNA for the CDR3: TGTGCCAGCAGCCAAGATGTCCGTACCCGTAGTGGAGGAACGCAGTATTTT.

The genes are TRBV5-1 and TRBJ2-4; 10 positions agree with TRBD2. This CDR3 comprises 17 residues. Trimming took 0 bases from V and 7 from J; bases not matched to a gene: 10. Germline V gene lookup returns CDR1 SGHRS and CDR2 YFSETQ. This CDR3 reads CASSLASLAGEGNIQYF. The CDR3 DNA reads TGCGCCAGCAGCTTGGCCTCGCTAGCGGGAGAGGGGAACATTCAGTACTTC.

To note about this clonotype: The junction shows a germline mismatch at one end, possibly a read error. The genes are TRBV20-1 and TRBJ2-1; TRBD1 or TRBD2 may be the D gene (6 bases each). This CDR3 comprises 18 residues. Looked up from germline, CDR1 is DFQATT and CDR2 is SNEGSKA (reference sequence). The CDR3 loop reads CSARGDRLGVTVTNEQFF. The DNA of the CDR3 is TGCAGCGCTAGGGGGGACCGACTTGGGGTTACGGTTACAAATGAGCAGTTCTTC.

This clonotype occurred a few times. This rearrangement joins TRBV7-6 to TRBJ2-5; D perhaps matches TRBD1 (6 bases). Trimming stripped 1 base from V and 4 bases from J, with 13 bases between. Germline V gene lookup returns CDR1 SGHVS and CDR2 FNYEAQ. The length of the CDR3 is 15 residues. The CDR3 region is CASSLVSGVVETQYF. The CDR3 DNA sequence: TGTGCCAGCAGCTTAGTTTCAGGGGTGGTAGAGACCCAGTACTTC.

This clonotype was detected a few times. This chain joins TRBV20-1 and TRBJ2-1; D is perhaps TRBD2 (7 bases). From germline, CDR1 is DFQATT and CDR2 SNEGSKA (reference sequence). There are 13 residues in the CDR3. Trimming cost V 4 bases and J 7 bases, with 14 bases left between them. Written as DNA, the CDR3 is TGCAGTGCTACAGGGGACTATTTGAATGAGCAGTTCTTC. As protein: CSATGDYLNEQFF.

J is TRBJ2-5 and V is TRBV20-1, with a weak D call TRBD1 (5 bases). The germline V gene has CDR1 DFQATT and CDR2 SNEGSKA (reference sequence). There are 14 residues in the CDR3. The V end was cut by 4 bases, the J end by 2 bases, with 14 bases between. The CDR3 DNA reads TGCAGTGCTACACCACTGACAGATCAAGAGACCCAGTACTTC. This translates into CSATPLTDQETQYF.

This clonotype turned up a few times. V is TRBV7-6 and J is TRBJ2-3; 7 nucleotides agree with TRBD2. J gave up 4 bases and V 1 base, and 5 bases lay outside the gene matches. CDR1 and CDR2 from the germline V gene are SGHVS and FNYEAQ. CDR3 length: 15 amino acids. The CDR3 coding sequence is TGTGCCAGCAGCTTAGGCGGGAGTAAGGCAGATACGCAGTATTTT. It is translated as CASSLGGSKADTQYF.

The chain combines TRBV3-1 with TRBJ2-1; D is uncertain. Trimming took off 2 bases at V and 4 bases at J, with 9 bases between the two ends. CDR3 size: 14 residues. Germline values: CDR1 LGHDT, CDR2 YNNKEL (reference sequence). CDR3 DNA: TGTGCCAGCAGCCAATTCGACGTGTACAATGAGCAGTTCTTC. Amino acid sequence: CASSQFDVYNEQFF.

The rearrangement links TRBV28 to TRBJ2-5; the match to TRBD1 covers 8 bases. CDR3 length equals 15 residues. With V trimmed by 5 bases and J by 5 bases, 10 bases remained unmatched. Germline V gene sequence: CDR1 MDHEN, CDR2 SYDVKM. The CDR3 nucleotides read TGTGCCAGCAGTCCCCAGGGGGCGGTTCAGGAGACCCAGTACTTC. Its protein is CASSPQGAVQETQYF.

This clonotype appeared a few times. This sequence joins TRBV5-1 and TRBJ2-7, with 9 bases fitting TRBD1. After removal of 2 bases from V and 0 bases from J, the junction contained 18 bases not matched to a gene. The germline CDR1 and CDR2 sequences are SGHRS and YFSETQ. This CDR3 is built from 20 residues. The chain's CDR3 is CASSLGAFSMGQGFSYEQYF. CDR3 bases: TGCGCCAGCAGCTTAGGGGCATTCTCGATGGGACAGGGTTTCTCCTACGAGCAGTACTTC.

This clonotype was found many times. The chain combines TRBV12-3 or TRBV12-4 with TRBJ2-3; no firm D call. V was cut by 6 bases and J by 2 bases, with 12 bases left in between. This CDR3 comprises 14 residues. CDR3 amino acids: CASRGGRFTDTQYF. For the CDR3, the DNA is TGTGCCAGCAGAGGTGGCAGGTTCACAGATACGCAGTATTTT.

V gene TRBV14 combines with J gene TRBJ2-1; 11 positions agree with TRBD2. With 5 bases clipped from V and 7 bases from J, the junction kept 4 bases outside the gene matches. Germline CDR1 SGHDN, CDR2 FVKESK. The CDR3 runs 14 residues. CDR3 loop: CASSTSGSGNEQFF. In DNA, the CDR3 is TGTGCCAGCAGCACTAGCGGGAGCGGTAATGAGCAGTTCTTC.

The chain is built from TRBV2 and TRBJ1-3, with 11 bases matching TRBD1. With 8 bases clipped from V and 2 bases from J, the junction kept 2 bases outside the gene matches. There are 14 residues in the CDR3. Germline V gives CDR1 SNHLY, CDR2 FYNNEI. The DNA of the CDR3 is TGTGCCAGCGCGGGACAGGGGGCTGGAAACACCATATATTTT. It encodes CASAGQGAGNTIYF.

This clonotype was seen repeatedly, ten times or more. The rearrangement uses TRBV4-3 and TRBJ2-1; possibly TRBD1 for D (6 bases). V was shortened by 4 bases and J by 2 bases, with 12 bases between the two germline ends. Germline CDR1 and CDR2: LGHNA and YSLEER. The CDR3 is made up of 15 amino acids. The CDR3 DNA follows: TGCGCCAGCAGCCCTACAGGGAACCCCTACAATGAGCAGTTCTTC. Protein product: CASSPTGNPYNEQFF.

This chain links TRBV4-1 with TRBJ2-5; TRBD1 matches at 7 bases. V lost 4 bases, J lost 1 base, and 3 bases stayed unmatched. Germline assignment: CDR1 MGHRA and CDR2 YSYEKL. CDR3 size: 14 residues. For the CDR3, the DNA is TGCGCCAGCAGCCGACAGGGCTTCCAAGAGACCCAGTACTTC. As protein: CASSRQGFQETQYF.

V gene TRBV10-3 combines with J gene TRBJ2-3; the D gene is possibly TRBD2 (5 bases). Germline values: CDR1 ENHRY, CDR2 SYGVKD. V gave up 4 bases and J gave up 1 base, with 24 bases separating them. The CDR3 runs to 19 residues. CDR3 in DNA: TGTGCCATCAGTGGGATTTTATGGGAGAACCTTCTAGGCACAGATACGCAGTATTTT. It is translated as CAISGILWENLLGTDTQYF.

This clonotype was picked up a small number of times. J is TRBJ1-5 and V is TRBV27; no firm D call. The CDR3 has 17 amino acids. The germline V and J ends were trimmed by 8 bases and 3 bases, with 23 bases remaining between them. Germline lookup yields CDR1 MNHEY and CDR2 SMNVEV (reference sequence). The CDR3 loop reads CASAGSNSSRTNQPQHF. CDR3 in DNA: TGTGCCAGCGCGGGCAGCAACTCCTCAAGGACCAATCAGCCCCAGCATTTT.

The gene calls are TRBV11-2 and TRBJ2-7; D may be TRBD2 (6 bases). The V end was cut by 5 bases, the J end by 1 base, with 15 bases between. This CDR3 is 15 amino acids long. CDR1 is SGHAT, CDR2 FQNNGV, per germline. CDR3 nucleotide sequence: TGTGCCAGCAGCGTCCGGAGGGCAGCTTCCTACGAGCAGTACTTC. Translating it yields CASSVRRAASYEQYF.

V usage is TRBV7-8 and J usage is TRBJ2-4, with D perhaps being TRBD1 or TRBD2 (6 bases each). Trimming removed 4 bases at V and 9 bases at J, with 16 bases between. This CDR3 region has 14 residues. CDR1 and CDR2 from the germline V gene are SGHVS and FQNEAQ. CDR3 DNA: TGTGCCAGCAGCTCCCTCGGCGGAGGGGGCATTCAGTACTTC. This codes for CASSSLGGGGIQYF. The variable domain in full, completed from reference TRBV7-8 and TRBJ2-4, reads GAGVSQSPRYKVAKRGQDVALRCDPISGHVSLFWYQQALGQGPEFLTYFQNEAQLDKSGLPSDRFFAERPEGSVSTLKIQRTQQEDSAVYLCASSSLGGGGIQYFGAGTRLSVL.

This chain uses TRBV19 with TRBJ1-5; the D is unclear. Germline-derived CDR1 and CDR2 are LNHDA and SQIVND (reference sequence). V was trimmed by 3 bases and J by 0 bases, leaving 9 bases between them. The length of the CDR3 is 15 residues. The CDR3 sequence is CASSILWDSNQPQHF. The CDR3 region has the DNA TGTGCCAGTAGTATTCTCTGGGATAGCAATCAGCCCCAGCATTTT.